This TCR beta chain comes out of a study of T-cell reconstitution after alpha-beta-depleted transplantation in children (dated by TCRdb to the mid-2010s). Broadly, across the study: Using TCR repertoire profiling, the study followed T-cell immune reconstitution in a quantitative way in children after TCRalphabeta/CD19-depleted allogeneic hematopoietic cell transplantation. The paper's findings and limits, for the study overall: The apparently early alphabetaT-cell count recovery about two months after transplant was reportedly dependent on only several hundred rapidly expanded clones derived from non-depleted graft cells. The high TCRbeta diversity at day 60 in some patients was ascribed to recipient T cells and intrathymic progenitors that had survived conditioning. Over the following months the frequencies of hyperexpanded clones went down, and after one year T-cell counts and TCRbeta diversity were mostly credited to newly produced T cells.

The treatment or condition label of this sample denotes: allogeneic hematopoietic cell transplantation with graft depleted of TCRalphabeta T cells and CD19 B cells. TCRalphabeta/CD19-depleted allogeneic hematopoietic cell grafts were given to the transplant recipients, all of whom were children. V sheds 5 bases and J sheds 0 bases, leaving 17 bases between their ends. The CDR3 spans 17 residues, from the cysteine through the phenylalanine. Only the CDR3 DNA stays, 51 bases, in frame from base 1. CDR1 LNHDA and CDR2 SQIVND are derived from the germline V gene (reference sequence). Library creation used PCR. The sequencer was an Illumina HiSeq 2500. To normalize quantification of the TCRbeta repertoire, the TCR libraries were built with molecular barcoding that relied on unique molecular identifiers. TCRdb passed the public sequencing reads through fastp at Q25 and MiXCR, retaining productive beta sequences. For every CDR3 protein sequence, its rows merge into one entry that carries the most common genes and DNA. This sample comprises some 120,000 distinct CDR3 sequences, under 30% of them detected only once. The ten biggest clones cover over 9.5% of the sample.

This clonotype was recorded at least ten times. It lacks a known antigen. Base qualities are not recorded, but no much larger clone differs from it by a single base. Sequences were derived from PBMCs, mostly from graft donor cells, sampled 180 days after TCRalphabeta/CD19-depleted stem cell transplant. The chain links TRBV19 with TRBJ1-5; no D gene is confidently identified. The receptor was isolated from a male patient aged 2 to 10 who had a stem cell transplant for chronic granulomatous disease, so the T cells may come from the graft donor. The CDR3 has the sequence CASSFDKSAASNQPQHF. The nucleotide sequence reads as follows: TGTGCCAGTAGTTTCGACAAGTCCGCGGCTAGCAATCAGCCCCAGCATTTT.